Below, one T cell receptor beta chain is given with its context. What it binds is not known. The sample originates from a study of T cells in tumors after PD-1 blockade. Overall study results and limits: About 45% of tumor TCR clonotypes were also found in blood.

Trimming shortened V by 4 bases and J by 2 bases, and 18 bases separated the two germline ends. The CDR3 length is 16 residues. Germline loops: CDR1 LGHDT, CDR2 YNNKEL (reference sequence). Libraries were prepared by immunoSEQ multiplex PCR; TCRdb keeps only in-frame clonotypes and omits some of them. The sample lists approximately 47,000 clones; 79% were seen once. The specimen was PBMCs, collected before anti-PD-1 therapy. This TCR derives from a human donor with advanced basal cell or squamous cell carcinoma (not recorded which). The chain has TRBV3-1 (or the pseudogene TRBV3-2) and TRBJ2-7, with D maybe TRBD2 (6 bases). CDR3 loop: CASSPWDSPTPYEQYF. DNA of the CDR3: TGTGCCAGCAGCCCGTGGGACTCACCAACCCCCTACGAGCAGTACTTC.